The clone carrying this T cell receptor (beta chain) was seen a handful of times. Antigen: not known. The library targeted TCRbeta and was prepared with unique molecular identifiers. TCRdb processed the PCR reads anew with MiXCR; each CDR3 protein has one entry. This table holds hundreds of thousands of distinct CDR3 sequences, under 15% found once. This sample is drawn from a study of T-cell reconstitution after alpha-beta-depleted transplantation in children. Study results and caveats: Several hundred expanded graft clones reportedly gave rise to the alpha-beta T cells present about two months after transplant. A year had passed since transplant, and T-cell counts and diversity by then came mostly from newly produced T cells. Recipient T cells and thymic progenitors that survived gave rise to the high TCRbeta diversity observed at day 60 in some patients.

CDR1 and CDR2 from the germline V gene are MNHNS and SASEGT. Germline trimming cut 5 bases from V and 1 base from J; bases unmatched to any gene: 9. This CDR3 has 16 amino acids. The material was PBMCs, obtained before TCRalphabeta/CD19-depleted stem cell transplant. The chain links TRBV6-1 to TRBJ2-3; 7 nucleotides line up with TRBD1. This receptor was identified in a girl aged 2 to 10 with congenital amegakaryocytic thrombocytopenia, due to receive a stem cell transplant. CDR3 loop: CASSRTSGTGTDTQYF. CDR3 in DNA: TGTGCCAGCAGTCGGACTTCCGGGACAGGCACAGATACGCAGTATTTT.